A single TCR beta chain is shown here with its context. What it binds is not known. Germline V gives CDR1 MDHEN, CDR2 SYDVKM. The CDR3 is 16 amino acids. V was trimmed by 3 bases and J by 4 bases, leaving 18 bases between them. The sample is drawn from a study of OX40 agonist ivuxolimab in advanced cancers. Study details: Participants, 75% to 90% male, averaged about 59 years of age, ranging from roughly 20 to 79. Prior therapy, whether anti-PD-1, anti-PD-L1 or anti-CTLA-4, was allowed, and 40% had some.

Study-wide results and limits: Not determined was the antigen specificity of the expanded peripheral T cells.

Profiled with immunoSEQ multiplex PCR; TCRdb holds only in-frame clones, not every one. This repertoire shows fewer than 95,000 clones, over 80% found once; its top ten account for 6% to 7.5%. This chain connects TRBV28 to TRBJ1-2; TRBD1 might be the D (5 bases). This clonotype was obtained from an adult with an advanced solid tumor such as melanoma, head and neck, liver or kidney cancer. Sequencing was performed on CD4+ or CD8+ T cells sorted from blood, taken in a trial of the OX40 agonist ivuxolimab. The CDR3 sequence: CASSLTQGTGIYGYTF. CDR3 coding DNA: TGTGCCAGCAGTTTGACCCAGGGAACAGGCATCTATGGCTACACCTTC.